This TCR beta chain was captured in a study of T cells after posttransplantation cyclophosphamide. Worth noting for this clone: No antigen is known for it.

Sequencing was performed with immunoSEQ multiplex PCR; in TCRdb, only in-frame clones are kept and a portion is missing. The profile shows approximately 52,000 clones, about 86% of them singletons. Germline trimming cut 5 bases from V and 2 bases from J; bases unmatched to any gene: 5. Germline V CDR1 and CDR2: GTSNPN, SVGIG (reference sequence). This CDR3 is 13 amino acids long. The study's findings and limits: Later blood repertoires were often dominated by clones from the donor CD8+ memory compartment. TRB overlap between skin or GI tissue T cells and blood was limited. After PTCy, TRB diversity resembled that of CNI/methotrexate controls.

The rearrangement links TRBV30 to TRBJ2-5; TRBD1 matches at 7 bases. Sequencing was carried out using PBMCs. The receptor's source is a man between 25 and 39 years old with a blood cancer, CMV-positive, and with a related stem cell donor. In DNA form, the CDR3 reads TGTGCCTGGGCCGGGACAGCTCAAGAGACCCAGTACTTC. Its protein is CAWAGTAQETQYF.